Listed below are T cell receptor beta chains from one sample, sequenced in a study of early T cells in non-severe SARS-CoV-2 infection. TCRdb re-analysed the 5' RACE reads in MiXCR, keeping a single row per CDR3 protein. The top ten hold 3.5% to 4% of the sample, which has 120,000 or so distinct CDR3 sequences, over 10% seen once. The sample in question was whole blood, obtained at baseline. The receptors here all came from an adult who was a healthcare worker with PCR-confirmed SARS-CoV-2 infection or an uninfected control (not recorded which). Each CDR3 is given with its conserved first and last residue. D genes are given only for firm matches. Size is stated for part of the rows, as once, few or many counts, or as a class when the clone is expanded.

CDR3nt | CDR3aa | abundance | d_gene | j_gene | v_gene
TGTGCCAGCAGTCTGATTAGCCCCGGGACAGGGGAGGATGGCTACACCTTC | CASSLISPGTGEDGYTF | - | TRBD1 | TRBJ1-2 | TRBV7-2
TGTGCCAGCAGCCTTGGGGACAGATCCTACGAGCAGTACTTC | CASSLGDRSYEQYF | - | TRBD1 | TRBJ2-7 | TRBV9
TGCAGCGGAACAGCGAACACTGAAGCTTTCTTT | CSGTANTEAFF | few | - | TRBJ1-1 | TRBV29-1
TGTGCCACCAGTGATTTACAGACAGGAGAGGAGACCCAGTACTTC | CATSDLQTGEETQYF | - | - | TRBJ2-5 | TRBV24-1
TGTGCCAGCAGCCCATCTTGGGGGGGCACCGGGGAGCTGTTTTTT | CASSPSWGGTGELFF | few | TRBD2 | TRBJ2-2 | TRBV7-2
TGTGCCAGCAGCGTTCGACCCCGTTCCGCCGAGCAGTACTTC | CASSVRPRSAEQYF | few | - | TRBJ2-7 | TRBV9
TGCGCCAGCAGCCCAAACCTGGACGGGAGCTCTGGGGCCAACGTCCTGACTTTC | CASSPNLDGSSGANVLTF | - | - | TRBJ2-6 | TRBV4-1
TGTGCCAGCAGCTTAGATATCAGGGCCTACGAGCAGTACTTC | CASSLDIRAYEQYF | - | - | TRBJ2-7 | TRBV7-9
TGCGCCAGCAGTGAAAGGGGTACTGAAGCTTTCTTT | CASSERGTEAFF | many | - | TRBJ1-1 | TRBV10-2
TGCGCCAGCACTAACGACAGGAACACCGGGGAGCTGTTTTTT | CASTNDRNTGELFF | - | - | TRBJ2-2 | TRBV10-2
TGTGCCAGCAGCTTGGCCGAGGGACAGTTCCACGAGCAGTACTTC | CASSLAEGQFHEQYF | - | TRBD1 | TRBJ2-7 | TRBV5-6
TGTGCCAGGGGAGTAGGGAGCTCCTACGAGCAGTACTTC | CARGVGSSYEQYF | - | - | TRBJ2-7 | TRBV25-1
TGTGCCAGCAGTTACTCCGGGTACGGGCAATACGAGCAGTACTTC | CASSYSGYGQYEQYF | few | - | TRBJ2-7 | TRBV6-5
TGTGCCAGCATAGATAGGGGCTACAGCTCCTACGAGCAGTACTTC | CASIDRGYSSYEQYF | - | - | TRBJ2-7 | TRBV28
TGTGCCTGGAGTCCCCCGGACAGACAGAATGAAAAACTGTTTTTT | CAWSPPDRQNEKLFF | - | - | TRBJ1-4 | TRBV30
TGTGCCAGCAGTGCCTGGTCCAATGAGCAGTTCTTC | CASSAWSNEQFF | - | - | TRBJ2-1 | TRBV7-2
TGTGCCAGCAGCCAAGTGGTCGGGGAAGCTTTCTTT | CASSQVVGEAFF | - | - | TRBJ1-1 | TRBV3-1
TGTGCCAGCAGTCCGGGACAGGGGAATCGAGAGACCCAGTACTTC | CASSPGQGNRETQYF | - | TRBD1 | TRBJ2-5 | TRBV28
TGCAGTGCTAGAACGCCGGTTGACTACGAGCAGTACTTC | CSARTPVDYEQYF | few | - | TRBJ2-7 | TRBV20-1
TGTGCCAGCAGCCCCGGGGTCCGGGACTTCTCCTACAATGAGCAGTTCTTC | CASSPGVRDFSYNEQFF | many | - | TRBJ2-1 | TRBV28
TGTGCCAGCAGCCCCTGGGACAGCCTAAACTATGGCTACACCTTC | CASSPWDSLNYGYTF | many | TRBD1 | TRBJ1-2 | TRBV7-2
TGTGCCATGCAAACAGCGAACACCGGGGAGCTGTTTTTT | CAMQTANTGELFF | - | - | TRBJ2-2 | TRBV12-3/TRBV12-4
TGCGCCAGCAGCGAAGGGGCAGGGGCATCGAATGGCTACACCTTC | CASSEGAGASNGYTF | - | - | TRBJ1-2 | TRBV4-1
TGTGCCAGCAGTGAGGGGTCGACTAGCGGAGTGCAGTATTTT | CASSEGSTSGVQYF | - | TRBD2 | TRBJ2-3 | TRBV2
TGTGCCAGCAGTGTAAAAGGGAGGACTGAAGCTTTCTTT | CASSVKGRTEAFF | - | - | TRBJ1-1 | TRBV27
TGCGCCAGCGCCCGGAGCCAGATGGGTGAAAAACTGTTTTTT | CASARSQMGEKLFF | - | - | TRBJ1-4 | TRBV4-1
TGTGCCAGCAGTGAAGGGAGGATGGTGAGTTCACCCCTCCACTTT | CASSEGRMVSSPLHF | few | - | TRBJ1-6 | TRBV2
TGTGCCAGCAGCTTATCCCTACAGGGCGGGAATGAAAAACTGTTTTTT | CASSLSLQGGNEKLFF | many | - | TRBJ1-4 | TRBV11-2
TGTGCCAGCAGCTTAGAGGGCCTACAGGGACATGGCTACACCTTC | CASSLEGLQGHGYTF | - | - | TRBJ1-2 | TRBV7-9
TGCAGTGTCGAGAGGGCAAGGCCGGACAGCTCCTACGAGCAGTACTTC | CSVERARPDSSYEQYF | few | - | TRBJ2-7 | TRBV29-1
TGTGCCAGCAGCCCGGACACGGGTAATTCACCCCTCCACTTT | CASSPDTGNSPLHF | - | - | TRBJ1-6 | TRBV3-1
TGTGCCAGCAGCTTAGCCCTAACTAGCGGGAGGGCCCACGAGCAGTACTTC | CASSLALTSGRAHEQYF | many | TRBD2 | TRBJ2-7 | TRBV7-8
TGTGCCGGCAGTTTATCTGCCAGGTGGACTAATGAAAAACTGTTTTTT | CAGSLSARWTNEKLFF | - | - | TRBJ1-4 | TRBV27
TGTGCCAGCAGCTTAACCGCTGACACCTCAATCCCCTACGAGCAGTACTTC | CASSLTADTSIPYEQYF | few | - | TRBJ2-7 | TRBV11-2
TGTGCCAGCAGCCTGCTCACCGGGGAGCTGTTTTTT | CASSLLTGELFF | many | - | TRBJ2-2 | TRBV27
TGCGCCAGCAGCCAAGCTACTAGCGGGAGACTCTATGAGCAGTTCTTC | CASSQATSGRLYEQFF | few | TRBD2 | TRBJ2-1 | TRBV4-1
TGTGCCAGCAAACACAGGGGCAACGAGCAGTACTTC | CASKHRGNEQYF | - | TRBD1 | TRBJ2-7 | TRBV27
TGTGCCAGCAGCCGCGCCGGGACATCGATCCGGACCCAGTACTTC | CASSRAGTSIRTQYF | - | - | TRBJ2-5 | TRBV12-3/TRBV12-4
TGTGCCAGCAGTGGGACTAGGGGGATCCTAAATGAGCAGTTCTTC | CASSGTRGILNEQFF | - | TRBD2 | TRBJ2-1 | TRBV6-5
TGCGCCAGCAGCTTTGGGGCCAGACAAGAGACCCAGTACTTC | CASSFGARQETQYF | many | - | TRBJ2-5 | TRBV5-1
TGTGCCAGCAGCGTAGATCAGGGCCAGCCCCAGCATTTT | CASSVDQGQPQHF | - | - | TRBJ1-5 | TRBV9
TGTGCCAGCAGTCGGGACAGGGAAAGCACCATATATTTT | CASSRDRESTIYF | many | TRBD1 | TRBJ1-3 | TRBV28
TGTGCCAGCTCGGCGGACATTGTCGATGAGCAGTTCTTC | CASSADIVDEQFF | many | - | TRBJ2-1 | TRBV18
TGTGCCACCAGTGATCCCTACGCCTCCCCCTACAATGAGCAGTTCTTC | CATSDPYASPYNEQFF | - | - | TRBJ2-1 | TRBV24-1
TGTGCCAGCAGTTACCTGGACAGAAGCACGCAGTATTTT | CASSYLDRSTQYF | once | - | TRBJ2-3 | TRBV6-6
TGTGCCAGCAGTACCCTTGCGCGGCCCCAGTACTTC | CASSTLARPQYF | few | - | TRBJ2-7 | TRBV28
TGCAGTCTCTACCCTTTGAGCCAGGGATCAGCAGATACGCAGTATTTT | CSLYPLSQGSADTQYF | few | - | TRBJ2-3 | TRBV20-1
TGTGCCAGCAGCTTAGAACAGGGTGTAAGGGAGACCCAGTACTTC | CASSLEQGVRETQYF | few | - | TRBJ2-5 | TRBV13
TGTGCCAGCTCACCGGGGGCCCAGGAAAAACTGTTTTTT | CASSPGAQEKLFF | many | - | TRBJ1-4 | TRBV18
TGTGCCTGCGGGGCAGGGATCGCTGAAGCTTTCTTT | CACGAGIAEAFF | - | - | TRBJ1-1 | TRBV19
TGTGCCAGCAGTTCTTGGACAGGGGCCAGAGCTAACTATGGCTACACCTTC | CASSSWTGARANYGYTF | many | TRBD1 | TRBJ1-2 | TRBV27
TGTGCCAGCTCAACCCTCGGACAGGGGTCCGGAGTGGGCACAGATATGCAGTATTTT | CASSTLGQGSGVGTDMQYF | - | TRBD1 | TRBJ2-3 | TRBV18
TGTGCCAGCAGCTTAGTTGTTACCCCCACAGATACGCAGTATTTT | CASSLVVTPTDTQYF | few | - | TRBJ2-3 | TRBV7-9
TGTGCCAGCAGTCCAAAACCGGGACAGGGTTTAAGTGGCTACACCTTC | CASSPKPGQGLSGYTF | - | TRBD1 | TRBJ1-2 | TRBV27
TGCAGTGCTAGAGATCCGACCGTGAACACTGAAGCTTTCTTT | CSARDPTVNTEAFF | few | - | TRBJ1-1 | TRBV20-1
TGTGCCAGCAGTGAACCGGAGACCCAGTACTTC | CASSEPETQYF | - | - | TRBJ2-5 | TRBV2
TGCAGTGCTAGCAGCGGGAGGGGCACAGATACGCAGTATTTT | CSASSGRGTDTQYF | - | TRBD2 | TRBJ2-3 | TRBV20-1
TGTGCCAGCATGGACAGGGCTAAAGAGCAGTACTTC | CASMDRAKEQYF | - | TRBD1 | TRBJ2-7 | TRBV2